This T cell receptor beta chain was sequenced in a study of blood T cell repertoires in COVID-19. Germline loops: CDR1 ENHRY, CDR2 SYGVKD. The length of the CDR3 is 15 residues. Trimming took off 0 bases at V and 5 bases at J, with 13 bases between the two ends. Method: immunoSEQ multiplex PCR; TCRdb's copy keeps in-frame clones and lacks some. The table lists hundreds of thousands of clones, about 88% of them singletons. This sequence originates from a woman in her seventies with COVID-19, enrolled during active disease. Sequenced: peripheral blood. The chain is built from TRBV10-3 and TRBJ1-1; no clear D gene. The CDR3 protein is CAISESRSGQTEAFF. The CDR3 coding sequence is TGTGCCATCAGTGAGTCACGGTCAGGCCAGACTGAAGCTTTCTTT.